These T cell receptor beta chains were read from a single sample in a study of blood T cell repertoires in COVID-19. TCRdb keeps only in-frame clones here, not all; method: immunoSEQ multiplex PCR. The table records approximately 280,000 clones, roughly nine tenths of them present only once. The sequenced sample consisted of peripheral blood. The receptors derive from a man in his forties or fifties with acute or convalescent COVID-19. CDR3s include the opening cysteine and the closing phenylalanine or tryptophan. Each record gives: V gene, CDR3 length, clone size, D gene, J gene, CDR3 protein, CDR3 DNA. D genes are given only for firm matches. Clone sizes are given selectively: once, few, many, or a class where the clone is expanded.

v_gene: TRBV5-6; len: 15; abundance: few; d_gene: NA; j_gene: TRBJ2-2; CDR3aa: CASSLGIWSTGELFF; CDR3nt: TGTGCCAGCAGCTTGGGCATATGGAGCACCGGGGAGCTGTTTTTT
v_gene: TRBV27; len: 13; abundance: NA; d_gene: NA; j_gene: TRBJ2-7; CDR3aa: CASRQKGTYEQYF; CDR3nt: TGTGCCAGCAGACAGAAGGGGACCTACGAGCAGTACTTC
v_gene: TRBV5-6; len: 16; abundance: NA; d_gene: TRBD2; j_gene: TRBJ2-1; CDR3aa: CASSHFTSGGYNEQFF; CDR3nt: TGTGCCAGCAGCCACTTCACTAGCGGGGGATACAATGAGCAGTTCTTC
v_gene: TRBV30; len: 13; abundance: NA; d_gene: TRBD1; j_gene: TRBJ1-2; CDR3aa: CAWRTGGAGGYTF; CDR3nt: TGTGCCTGGAGAACAGGGGGCGCGGGTGGCTACACCTTC
v_gene: TRBV5-1; len: 15; abundance: NA; d_gene: NA; j_gene: TRBJ1-1; CDR3aa: CASSLGARGRTEAFF; CDR3nt: TGCGCCAGCAGCTTGGGGGCCAGGGGAAGGACTGAAGCTTTCTTT
v_gene: TRBV5-6; len: 14; abundance: NA; d_gene: TRBD1; j_gene: TRBJ1-6; CDR3aa: CASSRQGNNSPLHF; CDR3nt: TGTGCCAGCAGCCGACAGGGGAATAATTCACCCCTCCACTTT
v_gene: TRBV7-9; len: 16; abundance: NA; d_gene: TRBD1; j_gene: TRBJ1-1; CDR3aa: CASSGRDRGPDTEAFF; CDR3nt: TGTGCCAGCAGCGGCCGGGACAGGGGTCCGGACACTGAAGCTTTCTTT
v_gene: TRBV2; len: 15; abundance: NA; d_gene: TRBD2; j_gene: TRBJ2-1; CDR3aa: CASRVGLAGDNEQFF; CDR3nt: TGTGCCAGCAGGGTCGGACTAGCGGGGGACAATGAGCAGTTCTTC
v_gene: TRBV25-1; len: 13; abundance: once; d_gene: TRBD1; j_gene: TRBJ1-2; CDR3aa: CASSGYRGEGYTF; CDR3nt: TGTGCCAGCAGTGGATACAGGGGAGAAGGCTACACCTTC
v_gene: TRBV7-6; len: 15; abundance: NA; d_gene: NA; j_gene: TRBJ1-3; CDR3aa: CASSLDPSAGNTIYF; CDR3nt: TGTGCCAGCAGCTTAGACCCTTCTGCGGGAAACACCATATATTTT
v_gene: TRBV4-1; len: 16; abundance: NA; d_gene: TRBD2; j_gene: TRBJ2-5; CDR3aa: CASSHRLAGLQETQYF; CDR3nt: TGCGCCAGCAGCCACCGTCTAGCGGGGCTTCAAGAGACCCAGTACTTC
v_gene: TRBV30; len: 15; abundance: NA; d_gene: NA; j_gene: TRBJ1-5; CDR3aa: CAWSGGPYSNQPQHF; CDR3nt: TGTGCCTGGAGTGGGGGCCCATATAGCAATCAGCCCCAGCATTTT
v_gene: TRBV5-1; len: 18; abundance: NA; d_gene: TRBD1; j_gene: TRBJ2-3; CDR3aa: CASSFLPPGTGGTDTQYF; CDR3nt: TGCGCCAGCAGCTTCCTGCCGCCCGGGACAGGGGGCACAGATACGCAGTATTTT
v_gene: TRBV6-5; len: 11; abundance: NA; d_gene: NA; j_gene: TRBJ1-2; CDR3aa: CASRRTDGYTF; CDR3nt: TGTGCCAGCCGGAGGACAGATGGCTACACCTTC
v_gene: TRBV7-3; len: 13; abundance: once; d_gene: NA; j_gene: TRBJ2-7; CDR3aa: CASSLGQNYEQYF; CDR3nt: TGTGCCAGCAGCTTAGGACAGAACTACGAGCAGTACTTC
v_gene: TRBV11-3; len: 13; abundance: NA; d_gene: NA; j_gene: TRBJ1-1; CDR3aa: CASSFPGSAEAFF; CDR3nt: TGTGCCAGCAGCTTTCCGGGTAGCGCTGAAGCTTTCTTT
v_gene: TRBV5-1; len: 15; abundance: few; d_gene: TRBD1; j_gene: TRBJ1-6; CDR3aa: CASSLGDRVDSPLHF; CDR3nt: TGCGCCAGCAGCTTGGGGGACAGGGTGGACTCACCCCTCCACTTT
v_gene: TRBV30; len: 15; abundance: NA; d_gene: TRBD1; j_gene: TRBJ1-2; CDR3aa: CAWTTTGGSGYGYTF; CDR3nt: TGTGCCTGGACCACAACAGGGGGCTCCGGCTATGGCTACACCTTC
v_gene: TRBV9; len: 15; abundance: NA; d_gene: NA; j_gene: TRBJ2-1; CDR3aa: CASSVVGGPGNEQFF; CDR3nt: TGTGCCAGCAGCGTAGTTGGAGGGCCGGGCAATGAGCAGTTCTTC
v_gene: TRBV4-2; len: 16; abundance: few; d_gene: NA; j_gene: TRBJ2-7; CDR3aa: CASSRLLASVAYEQYF; CDR3nt: TGTGCCAGCAGCCGGCTGCTAGCAAGTGTAGCCTACGAGCAGTACTTC
v_gene: TRBV10-1; len: 13; abundance: NA; d_gene: NA; j_gene: TRBJ1-2; CDR3aa: CASSERVSYGYTF; CDR3nt: TGCGCCAGCAGTGAGCGGGTTAGCTATGGCTACACCTTC
v_gene: TRBV6-1; len: 12; abundance: NA; d_gene: NA; j_gene: TRBJ1-1; CDR3aa: CAGVSRNTEAFF; CDR3nt: TGTGCCGGAGTGTCCAGAAACACTGAAGCTTTCTTT
v_gene: TRBV3-1/TRBV3-2; len: 13; abundance: NA; d_gene: NA; j_gene: TRBJ2-2; CDR3aa: CASSPGQPGELFF; CDR3nt: TGTGCCAGCAGCCCGGGACAACCCGGGGAGCTGTTTTTT
v_gene: TRBV7-9; len: 18; abundance: NA; d_gene: TRBD1; j_gene: TRBJ1-2; CDR3aa: CASSLGAGQGGANYGYTF; CDR3nt: TGTGCCAGCAGCTTAGGGGCGGGACAGGGGGGCGCTAACTATGGCTACACCTTC
v_gene: TRBV5-6; len: 13; abundance: NA; d_gene: TRBD1; j_gene: TRBJ1-2; CDR3aa: CASSPGTEYGYTF; CDR3nt: TGTGCCAGCAGTCCTGGGACAGAGTATGGCTACACCTTC
v_gene: TRBV2; len: 13; abundance: NA; d_gene: TRBD1; j_gene: TRBJ2-7; CDR3aa: CASTSGTASGQYF; CDR3nt: TGTGCCAGCACCTCCGGGACAGCATCAGGGCAGTACTTC
v_gene: TRBV19; len: 14; abundance: NA; d_gene: NA; j_gene: TRBJ1-2; CDR3aa: CASSWGTGDYGYTF; CDR3nt: TGTGCCAGTAGTTGGGGCACCGGCGACTATGGCTACACCTTC
v_gene: TRBV18; len: 15; abundance: once; d_gene: NA; j_gene: TRBJ1-1; CDR3aa: CASSPPYGERTEAFF; CDR3nt: TGTGCCAGCTCACCACCCTATGGGGAGAGGACTGAAGCTTTCTTT
v_gene: TRBV6-1; len: 16; abundance: once; d_gene: NA; j_gene: TRBJ2-1; CDR3aa: CASSELIGGAKEEQFF; CDR3nt: TGTGCCAGCAGTGAGTTAATTGGGGGCGCGAAGGAGGAGCAGTTCTTC
v_gene: TRBV6-5; len: 15; abundance: NA; d_gene: NA; j_gene: TRBJ1-6; CDR3aa: CASSYDSQGPVTLHF; CDR3nt: TGTGCCAGCAGTTACGACAGCCAAGGTCCTGTCACCCTCCACTTT
v_gene: TRBV6-2/TRBV6-3; len: 15; abundance: once; d_gene: NA; j_gene: TRBJ1-5; CDR3aa: CASSSVDRDHQPQHF; CDR3nt: TGTGCCAGCAGTTCCGTCGACAGAGACCATCAGCCCCAGCATTTT
v_gene: TRBV30; len: 14; abundance: NA; d_gene: TRBD1; j_gene: TRBJ2-5; CDR3aa: CAWQTGTGDETQYF; CDR3nt: TGTGCCTGGCAGACCGGGACAGGGGACGAGACCCAGTACTTC
v_gene: TRBV11-1; len: 14; abundance: NA; d_gene: TRBD1; j_gene: TRBJ2-7; CDR3aa: CASSFGQGTYEQYF; CDR3nt: TGTGCCAGCAGCTTCGGACAGGGTACCTACGAGCAGTACTTC
v_gene: TRBV6-5; len: 15; abundance: NA; d_gene: TRBD2; j_gene: TRBJ2-3; CDR3aa: CASSRLAADTDTQYF; CDR3nt: TGTGCCAGCAGTAGACTAGCAGCTGACACAGATACGCAGTATTTT
v_gene: TRBV9; len: 15; abundance: NA; d_gene: TRBD1; j_gene: TRBJ2-7; CDR3aa: CASSVGGTGFHEQYF; CDR3nt: TGTGCCAGCAGCGTAGGTGGGACAGGGTTCCACGAGCAGTACTTC
v_gene: TRBV7-3; len: 16; abundance: NA; d_gene: NA; j_gene: TRBJ2-3; CDR3aa: CASSLGGGTITDTQYF; CDR3nt: TGTGCCAGCAGCTTAGGAGGAGGGACCATCACAGATACGCAGTATTTT
v_gene: TRBV5-1; len: 15; abundance: NA; d_gene: NA; j_gene: TRBJ2-1; CDR3aa: CASSLLAQVYNEQFF; CDR3nt: TGCGCCAGCAGCTTGCTAGCCCAGGTCTACAATGAGCAGTTCTTC
v_gene: TRBV20-1; len: 13; abundance: NA; d_gene: TRBD1; j_gene: TRBJ1-2; CDR3aa: CSASQGASYGYTF; CDR3nt: TGCAGTGCTAGTCAGGGGGCGAGCTATGGCTACACCTTC
v_gene: TRBV12-5; len: 14; abundance: NA; d_gene: NA; j_gene: TRBJ2-2; CDR3aa: CASGSGVDTGELFF; CDR3nt: TGTGCTAGTGGTTCGGGGGTGGACACCGGGGAGCTGTTTTTT
v_gene: TRBV4-2; len: 13; abundance: NA; d_gene: TRBD2; j_gene: TRBJ2-3; CDR3aa: CASSQDRRGGLYF; CDR3nt: TGTGCCAGCAGCCAAGATCGTCGGGGGGGCCTTTATTTT
v_gene: TRBV3-1/TRBV3-2; len: 15; abundance: NA; d_gene: NA; j_gene: TRBJ2-2; CDR3aa: CASTSGTRNTGELFF; CDR3nt: TGTGCCAGCACCTCCGGGACACGAAACACCGGGGAGCTGTTTTTT
v_gene: TRBV7-3; len: 15; abundance: once; d_gene: NA; j_gene: TRBJ2-3; CDR3aa: CASSPKRTGTDTQYF; CDR3nt: TGTGCCAGCAGCCCAAAGCGGACCGGCACAGATACGCAGTATTTT
v_gene: TRBV6-1; len: 18; abundance: NA; d_gene: NA; j_gene: TRBJ2-7; CDR3aa: CASSAQGRSTVSTYEQYF; CDR3nt: TGTGCCAGCAGTGCCCAGGGTAGGTCCACCGTGTCCACCTACGAGCAGTACTTC
v_gene: TRBV5-8; len: 11; abundance: NA; d_gene: NA; j_gene: TRBJ1-6; CDR3aa: CASGVNSPLHF; CDR3nt: TGTGCCTCCGGTGTGAATTCACCCCTCCACTTT
v_gene: TRBV4-2; len: 19; abundance: few; d_gene: TRBD2; j_gene: TRBJ2-3; CDR3aa: CASSPSPWTSGGSSDTQYF; CDR3nt: TGTGCCAGCAGCCCTAGCCCGTGGACTAGCGGGGGGTCCTCAGATACGCAGTATTTT
v_gene: TRBV5-8; len: 16; abundance: NA; d_gene: NA; j_gene: TRBJ2-2; CDR3aa: CASSPYGGPSTGELFF; CDR3nt: TGTGCCAGCAGCCCCTATGGCGGGCCATCCACCGGGGAGCTGTTTTTT
v_gene: TRBV13; len: 15; abundance: NA; d_gene: TRBD1; j_gene: TRBJ1-4; CDR3aa: CASRSGQGRGEKLFF; CDR3nt: TGTGCCAGCAGGTCGGGACAGGGAAGGGGAGAAAAACTGTTTTTT
v_gene: TRBV19; len: 13; abundance: NA; d_gene: NA; j_gene: TRBJ1-2; CDR3aa: CASSMGGTYGYTF; CDR3nt: TGTGCCAGTAGTATGGGCGGGACCTATGGCTACACCTTC
v_gene: TRBV19; len: 15; abundance: NA; d_gene: NA; j_gene: TRBJ2-2; CDR3aa: CASSSGHLNTGELFF; CDR3nt: TGTGCCAGTAGTTCGGGACACCTCAACACCGGGGAGCTGTTTTTT